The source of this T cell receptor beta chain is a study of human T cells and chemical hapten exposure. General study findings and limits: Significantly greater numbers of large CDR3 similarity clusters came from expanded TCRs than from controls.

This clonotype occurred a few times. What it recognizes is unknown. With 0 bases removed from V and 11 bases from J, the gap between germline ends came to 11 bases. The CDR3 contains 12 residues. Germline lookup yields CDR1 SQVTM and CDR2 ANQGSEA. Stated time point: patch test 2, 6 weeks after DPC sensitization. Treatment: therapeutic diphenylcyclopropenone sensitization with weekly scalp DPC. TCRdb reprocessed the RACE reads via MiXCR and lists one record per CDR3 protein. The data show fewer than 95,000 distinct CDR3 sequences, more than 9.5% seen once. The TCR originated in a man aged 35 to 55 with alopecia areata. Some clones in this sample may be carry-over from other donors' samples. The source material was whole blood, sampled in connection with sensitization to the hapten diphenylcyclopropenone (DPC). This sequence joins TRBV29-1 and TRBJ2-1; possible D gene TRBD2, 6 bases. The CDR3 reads CSVEEQAGQQFF. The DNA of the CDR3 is TGCAGCGTTGAAGAGCAGGCGGGACAGCAGTTCTTC.